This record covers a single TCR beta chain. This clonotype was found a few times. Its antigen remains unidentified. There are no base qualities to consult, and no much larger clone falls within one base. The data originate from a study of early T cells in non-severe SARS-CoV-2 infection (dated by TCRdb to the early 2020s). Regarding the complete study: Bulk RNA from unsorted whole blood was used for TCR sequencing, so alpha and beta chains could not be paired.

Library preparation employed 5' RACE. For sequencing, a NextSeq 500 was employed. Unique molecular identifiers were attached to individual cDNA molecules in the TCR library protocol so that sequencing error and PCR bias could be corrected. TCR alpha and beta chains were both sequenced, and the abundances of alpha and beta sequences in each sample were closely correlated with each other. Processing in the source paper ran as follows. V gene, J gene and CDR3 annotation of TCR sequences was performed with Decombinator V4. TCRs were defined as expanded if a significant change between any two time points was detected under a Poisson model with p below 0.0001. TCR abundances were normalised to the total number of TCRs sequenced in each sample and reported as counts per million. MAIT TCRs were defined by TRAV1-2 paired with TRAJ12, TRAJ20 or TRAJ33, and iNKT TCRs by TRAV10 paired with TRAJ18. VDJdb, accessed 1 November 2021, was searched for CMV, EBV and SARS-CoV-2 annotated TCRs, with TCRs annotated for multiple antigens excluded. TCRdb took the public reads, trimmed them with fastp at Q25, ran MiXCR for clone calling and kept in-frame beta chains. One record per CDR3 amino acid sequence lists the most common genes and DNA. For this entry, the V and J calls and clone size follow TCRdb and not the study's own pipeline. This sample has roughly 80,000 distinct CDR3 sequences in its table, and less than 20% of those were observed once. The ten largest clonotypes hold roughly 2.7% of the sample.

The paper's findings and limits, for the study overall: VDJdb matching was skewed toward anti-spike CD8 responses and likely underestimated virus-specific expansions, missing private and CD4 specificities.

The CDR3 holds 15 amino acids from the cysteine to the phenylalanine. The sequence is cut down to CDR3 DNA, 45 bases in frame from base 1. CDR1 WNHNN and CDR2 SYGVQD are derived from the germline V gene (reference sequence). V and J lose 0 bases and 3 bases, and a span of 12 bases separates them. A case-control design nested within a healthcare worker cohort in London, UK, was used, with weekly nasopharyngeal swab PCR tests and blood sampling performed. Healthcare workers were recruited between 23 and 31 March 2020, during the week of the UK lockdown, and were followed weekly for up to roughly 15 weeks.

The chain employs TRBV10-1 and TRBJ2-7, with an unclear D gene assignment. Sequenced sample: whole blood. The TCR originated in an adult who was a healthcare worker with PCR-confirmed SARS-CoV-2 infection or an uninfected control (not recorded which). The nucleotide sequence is TGCGCCAGCAGTGAGTCCCAGGATCCGAACTACGAGCAGTACTTC. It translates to CASSESQDPNYEQYF.